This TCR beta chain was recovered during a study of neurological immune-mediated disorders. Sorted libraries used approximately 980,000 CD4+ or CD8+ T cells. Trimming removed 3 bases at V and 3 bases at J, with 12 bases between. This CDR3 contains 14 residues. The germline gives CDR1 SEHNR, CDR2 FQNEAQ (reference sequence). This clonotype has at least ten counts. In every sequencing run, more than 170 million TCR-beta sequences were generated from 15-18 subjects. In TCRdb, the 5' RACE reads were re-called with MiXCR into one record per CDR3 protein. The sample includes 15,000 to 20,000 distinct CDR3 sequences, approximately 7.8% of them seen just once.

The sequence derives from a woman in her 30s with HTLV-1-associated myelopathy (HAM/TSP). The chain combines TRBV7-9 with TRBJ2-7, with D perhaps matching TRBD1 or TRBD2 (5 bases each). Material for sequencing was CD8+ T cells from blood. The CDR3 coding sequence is TGTGCCAGCAGCTTCGAGGGGACCATCTACGAGCAGTACTTC. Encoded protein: CASSFEGTIYEQYF.